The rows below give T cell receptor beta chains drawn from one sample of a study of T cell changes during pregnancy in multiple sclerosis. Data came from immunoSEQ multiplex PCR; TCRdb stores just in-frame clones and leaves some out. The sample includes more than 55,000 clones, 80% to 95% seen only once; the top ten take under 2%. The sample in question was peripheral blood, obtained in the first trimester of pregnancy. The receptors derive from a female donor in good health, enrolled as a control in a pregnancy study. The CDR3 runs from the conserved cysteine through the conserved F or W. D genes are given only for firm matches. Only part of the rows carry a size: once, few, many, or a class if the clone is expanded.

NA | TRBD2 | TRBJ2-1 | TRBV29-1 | CSVEGPEGTSGYNEQFF | TGCAGCGTTGAAGGTCCCGAGGGGACTAGCGGATACAATGAGCAGTTCTTC
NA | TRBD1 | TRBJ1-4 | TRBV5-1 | CASSSGQGWEKLFF | TGCGCCAGCAGTTCCGGACAGGGGTGGGAAAAACTGTTTTTT
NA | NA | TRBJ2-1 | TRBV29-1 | CSVEDPLGQGTRTRNEQFF | TGCAGCGTTGAAGATCCCCTGGGGCAGGGGACGAGAACACGCAATGAGCAGTTCTTC
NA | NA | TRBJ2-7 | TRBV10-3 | CAISESGTDRYEQYF | TGTGCCATCAGTGAGTCCGGCACAGATAGGTACGAGCAGTACTTC
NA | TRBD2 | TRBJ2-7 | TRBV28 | CASSPGLGSSYEQYF | TGTGCCAGCAGTCCGGGACTAGGTTCCTCCTACGAGCAGTACTTC
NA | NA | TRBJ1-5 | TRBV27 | CASSPRGGGNQPQHF | TGTGCCAGCAGCCCGAGGGGAGGGGGCAATCAGCCCCAGCATTTT
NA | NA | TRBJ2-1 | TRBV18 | CASSPNPGISYNEQFF | TGTGCCAGCTCGCCCAACCCCGGGATAAGCTACAATGAGCAGTTCTTC
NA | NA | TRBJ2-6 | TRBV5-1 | CASSLGVSRGSGANVLTF | TGCGCCAGCAGCTTAGGCGTGAGTAGGGGCTCTGGGGCCAACGTCCTGACTTTC
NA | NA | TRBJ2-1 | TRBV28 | CASSTLREEGDNEQFF | TGTGCCAGCAGTACCCTCCGGGAGGAGGGGGACAATGAGCAGTTCTTC
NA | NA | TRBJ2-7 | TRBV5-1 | CASSLEGGYEQYF | TGCGCCAGCAGCTTGGAGGGGGGGTACGAGCAGTACTTC
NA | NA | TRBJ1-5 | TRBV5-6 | CASSLSGTPGGGNQPQHF | TGTGCCAGCAGCTTGAGTGGGACCCCGGGCGGGGGCAATCAGCCCCAGCATTTT
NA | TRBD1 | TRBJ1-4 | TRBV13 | CASSLGPPRGGEKLFF | TGTGCCAGCAGCTTAGGTCCCCCCCGAGGGGGCGAAAAACTGTTTTTT
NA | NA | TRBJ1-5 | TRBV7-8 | CASSLYLGYQPQHF | TGTGCCAGCAGCTTATACCTTGGCTATCAGCCCCAGCATTTT
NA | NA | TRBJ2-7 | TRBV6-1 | CASLREPSSYEQYF | TGTGCCAGCTTGAGGGAACCGAGCTCCTACGAGCAGTACTTC
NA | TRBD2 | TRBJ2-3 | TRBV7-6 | CASSLSSGHTDTQYF | TGTGCCAGCAGCTTGTCTAGCGGACACACAGATACGCAGTATTTT
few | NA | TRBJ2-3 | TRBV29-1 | CSVDLASTQYF | TGCAGCGTGGATCTAGCGTCCACGCAGTATTTT
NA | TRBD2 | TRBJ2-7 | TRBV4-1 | CASSQVAGGIYEQYF | TGCGCCAGCAGCCAAGTGGCGGGAGGGATCTACGAGCAGTACTTC
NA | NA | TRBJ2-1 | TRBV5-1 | CASSGDNEQFF | TGCGCCAGCAGCGGAGACAATGAGCAGTTCTTC